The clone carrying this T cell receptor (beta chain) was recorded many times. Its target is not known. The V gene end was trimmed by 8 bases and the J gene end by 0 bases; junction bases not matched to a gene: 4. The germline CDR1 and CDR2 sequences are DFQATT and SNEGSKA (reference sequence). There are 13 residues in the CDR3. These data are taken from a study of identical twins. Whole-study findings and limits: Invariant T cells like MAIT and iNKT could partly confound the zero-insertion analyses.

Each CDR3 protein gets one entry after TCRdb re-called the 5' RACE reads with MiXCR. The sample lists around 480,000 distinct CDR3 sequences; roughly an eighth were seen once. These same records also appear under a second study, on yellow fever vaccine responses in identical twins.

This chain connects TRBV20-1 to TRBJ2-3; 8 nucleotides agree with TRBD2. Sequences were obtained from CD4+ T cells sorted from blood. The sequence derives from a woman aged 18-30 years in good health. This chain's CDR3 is CSLKRGSTDTQYF. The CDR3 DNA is TGCAGTCTAAAGCGGGGGAGCACAGATACGCAGTATTTT.